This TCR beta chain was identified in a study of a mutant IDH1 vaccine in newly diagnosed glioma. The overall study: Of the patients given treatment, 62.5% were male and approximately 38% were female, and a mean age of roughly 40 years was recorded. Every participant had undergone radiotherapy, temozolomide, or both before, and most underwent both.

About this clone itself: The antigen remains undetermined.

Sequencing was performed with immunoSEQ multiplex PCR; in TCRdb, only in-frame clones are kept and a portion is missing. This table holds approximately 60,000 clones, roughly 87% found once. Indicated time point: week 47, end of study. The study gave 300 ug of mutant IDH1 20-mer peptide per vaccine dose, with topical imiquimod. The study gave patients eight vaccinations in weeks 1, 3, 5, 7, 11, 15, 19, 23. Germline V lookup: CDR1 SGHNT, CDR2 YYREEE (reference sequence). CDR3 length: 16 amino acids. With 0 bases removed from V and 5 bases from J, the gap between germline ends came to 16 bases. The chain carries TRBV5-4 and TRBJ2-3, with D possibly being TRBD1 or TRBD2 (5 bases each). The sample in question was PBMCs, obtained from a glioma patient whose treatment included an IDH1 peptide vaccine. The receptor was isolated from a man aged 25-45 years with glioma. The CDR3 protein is CASSLGPGPSRDTQYF. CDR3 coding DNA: TGTGCCAGCAGCTTGGGCCCGGGACCCTCAAGAGATACGCAGTATTTT.